The following is a T cell receptor beta chain sequence with its context. The antigen is unknown. The study ran its PCR with 60 Vbeta and 13 Jbeta primers. Profiling relied on immunoSEQ multiplex PCR, and the TCRdb table lists in-frame clones only, not all of them. The table includes around 70,000 clones, around 66% detected once. These data belong to a study of cytomegalovirus exposure and HLA in healthy donors. Healthy people donating bone marrow made up the donors. Trimming took off 3 bases at V and 0 bases at J, with 21 bases between the two ends. The length of the CDR3 is 19 residues. Looked up from germline, CDR1 is MGHRA and CDR2 is YSYEKL. Study observations and caveats: Follow-up analysis found HLA locus-dependent TCR association rates, highest for DRB1 and lowest for HLA-C. It was likely that a cluster of highly shared sequence variants was a sequencing artifact. As immune exposure information, only CMV serostatus was available.

The sequencing sample was made of PBMCs. The chain uses TRBV4-1 and TRBJ1-3; D not certain. The receptor's source is a man aged 60-69 years in good health and CMV-seropositive. The CDR3 sequence: CASSQKTADFLDSGNTIYF. CDR3 DNA: TGCGCCAGCAGCCAGAAAACCGCGGACTTTCTGGACTCTGGAAACACCATATATTTT.